These T cell receptor beta chains were read from a single sample in a study of T cell responses to AZD1222 COVID-19 vaccine. This table comes from immunoSEQ multiplex PCR, and its TCRdb copy is limited to in-frame clones, with some not included. The sample has about 210,000 clones, less than 95% seen once. The source was peripheral blood, collected 28 days after the second dose of the MenACWY control vaccine. Receptors were obtained from an adult who received the MenACWY meningococcal vaccine as a control. The conserved cysteine and the conserved F or W are not part of the CDR3 here. Fields, in order: CDR3 length, D gene, V gene, J gene, clone size, CDR3 protein. D genes are given only for firm matches. Expanded clones are given a class, and other clones once, few, many or no size at all.

>12|TRBD2|TRBV27|TRBJ2-1|.
ASRLAGLLNEQF
>11|.|TRBV27|TRBJ1-5|.
ASSLGRDQPQH
>11|TRBD1|TRBV5-1|TRBJ1-1|.
ASSTDRDTEAF
>12|TRBD1|TRBV2|TRBJ2-1|.
ASRGTDRVHEQF
>14|TRBD2|TRBV4-1|TRBJ2-1|once
ASSVRLAGLVDEQF
>14|TRBD2|TRBV7-2|TRBJ2-7|.
ASSLEGTSGIYEQY
>16|TRBD2|TRBV4-2|TRBJ2-3|.
ASSQGLAGERVADTQY
>11|.|TRBV15|TRBJ2-2|.
ATSRAGTGELF
>13|.|TRBV6-5|TRBJ1-6|.
ASSLSGLRGSPLH
>10|TRBD1|TRBV6-5|TRBJ1-5|.
ASGQVSWPQH
>11|TRBD1|TRBV27|TRBJ1-2|once
ASNPRGRHGYT
>11|.|TRBV27|TRBJ2-1|.
ASGPYPADEQF
>10|.|TRBV30|TRBJ2-5|once
AWSSPQETQY
>14|.|TRBV5-6|TRBJ2-7|.
ASSFGSGNSESEQY
>12|.|TRBV7-9|TRBJ2-7|.
ASSLEGGTYEQY
>13|.|TRBV5-1|TRBJ2-5|.
ASSLERGVQETQY
>13|TRBD2|TRBV28|TRBJ2-7|.
ASSQLAGVSYEQY
>15|.|TRBV27|TRBJ2-7|.
ASSPSLGRSPSYEQY
>15|TRBD1|TRBV6-9|TRBJ2-7|.
ASSRRSRDREKREQY
>12|.|TRBV28|TRBJ2-2|.
ASSPGPNTGELF
>12|.|TRBV2|TRBJ2-5|.
ASSETGREETQY
>13|.|TRBV7-9|TRBJ1-2|.
ASSFPGARGYGYT
>12|TRBD1|TRBV6-5|TRBJ1-2|.
ASSSTGQVRGYT
>15|TRBD1|TRBV28|TRBJ1-1|.
ASSFWGQGLGNTEAF
>10|.|TRBV29-1|TRBJ1-3|.
SVEDSGNTIY